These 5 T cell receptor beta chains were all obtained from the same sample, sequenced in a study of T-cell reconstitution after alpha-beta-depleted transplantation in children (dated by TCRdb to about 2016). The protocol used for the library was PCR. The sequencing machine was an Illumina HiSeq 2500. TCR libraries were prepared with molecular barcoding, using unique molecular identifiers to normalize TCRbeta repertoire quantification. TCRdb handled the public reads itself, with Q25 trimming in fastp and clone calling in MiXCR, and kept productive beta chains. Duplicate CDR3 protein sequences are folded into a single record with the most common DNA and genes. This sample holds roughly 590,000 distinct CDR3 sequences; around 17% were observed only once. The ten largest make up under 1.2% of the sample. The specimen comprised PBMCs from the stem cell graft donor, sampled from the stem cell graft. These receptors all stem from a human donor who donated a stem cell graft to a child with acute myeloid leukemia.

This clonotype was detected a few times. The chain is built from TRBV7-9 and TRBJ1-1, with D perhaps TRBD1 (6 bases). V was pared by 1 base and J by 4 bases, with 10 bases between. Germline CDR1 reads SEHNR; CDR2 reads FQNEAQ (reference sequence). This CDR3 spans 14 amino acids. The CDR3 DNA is TGTGCCAGCAGCTTAGATTCAGGGGTCACTGAAGCTTTCTTT. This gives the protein CASSLDSGVTEAFF.

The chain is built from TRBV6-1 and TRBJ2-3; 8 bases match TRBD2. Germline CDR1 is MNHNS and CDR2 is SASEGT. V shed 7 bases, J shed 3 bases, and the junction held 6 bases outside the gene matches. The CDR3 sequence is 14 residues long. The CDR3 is CASTLLADTDTQYF. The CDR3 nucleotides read TGTGCCAGCACACTACTAGCGGATACAGATACGCAGTATTTT.

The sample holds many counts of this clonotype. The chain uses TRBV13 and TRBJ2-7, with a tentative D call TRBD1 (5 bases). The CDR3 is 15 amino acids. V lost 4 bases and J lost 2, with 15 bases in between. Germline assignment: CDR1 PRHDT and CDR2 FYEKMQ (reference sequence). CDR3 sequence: CASSWRQKVTYEQYF. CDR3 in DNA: TGTGCCAGCAGCTGGAGACAGAAAGTTACCTACGAGCAGTACTTC.

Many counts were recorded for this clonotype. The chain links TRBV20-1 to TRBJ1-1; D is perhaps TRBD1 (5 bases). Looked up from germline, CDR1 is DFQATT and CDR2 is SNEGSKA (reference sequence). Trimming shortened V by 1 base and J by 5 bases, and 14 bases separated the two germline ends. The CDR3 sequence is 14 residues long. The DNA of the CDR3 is TGCAGTGCTAGAGTTTCAAGGGCAGGGACTGAAGCTTTCTTT. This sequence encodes CSARVSRAGTEAFF.

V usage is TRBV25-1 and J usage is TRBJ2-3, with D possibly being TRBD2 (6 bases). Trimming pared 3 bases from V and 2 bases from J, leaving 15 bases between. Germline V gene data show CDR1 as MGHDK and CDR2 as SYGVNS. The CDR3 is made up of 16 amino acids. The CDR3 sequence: CASSDGGTVPTDTQYF. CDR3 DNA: TGTGCCAGCAGTGATGGAGGGACCGTGCCCACAGATACGCAGTATTTT. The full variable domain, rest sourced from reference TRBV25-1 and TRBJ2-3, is EADIYQTPRYLVIGTGKKITLECSQTMGHDKMYWYQQDPGMELHLIHYSYGVNSTEKGDLSSESTVSRIRTEHFPLTLESARPSHTSQYLCASSDGGTVPTDTQYFGPGTRLTVL.